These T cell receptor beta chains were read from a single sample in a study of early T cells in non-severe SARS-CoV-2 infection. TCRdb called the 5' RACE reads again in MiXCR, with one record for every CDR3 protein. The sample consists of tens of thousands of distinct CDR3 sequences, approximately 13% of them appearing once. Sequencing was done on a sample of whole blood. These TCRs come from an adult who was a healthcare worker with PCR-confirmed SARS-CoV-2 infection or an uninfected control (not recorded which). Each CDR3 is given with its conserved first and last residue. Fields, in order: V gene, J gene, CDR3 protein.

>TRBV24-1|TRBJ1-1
CATRRGMNTEAFF
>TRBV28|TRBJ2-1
CASSLRGGGVNEQFF
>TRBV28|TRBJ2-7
CASRKSLRVLGNYEQYF
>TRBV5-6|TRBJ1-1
CASSLGQGPGLGAEAFF
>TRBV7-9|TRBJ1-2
CASSLGQAADF
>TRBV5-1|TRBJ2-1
CASSAGTLNEQFF
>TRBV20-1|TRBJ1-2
CSARAHWTGEVNYGYTF
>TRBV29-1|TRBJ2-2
CSARTANTGELFF
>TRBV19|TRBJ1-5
CASSVQGLGQPQHF
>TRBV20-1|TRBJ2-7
CSARLAGEVGEQYF
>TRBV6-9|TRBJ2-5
CATSSPREQETQYF
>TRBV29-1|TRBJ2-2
CSFAGVNTGELFF
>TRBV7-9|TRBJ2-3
CASSHGVSNTQYF
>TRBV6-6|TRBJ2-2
CASSSPGWEELFF
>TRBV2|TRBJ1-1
CASRFQGKGTEAFF
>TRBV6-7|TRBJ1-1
CASSTGLGTEAFF